Listed here is a single TCR beta chain. Its antigen is undetermined. Germline V CDR1 and CDR2: MDHEN, SYDVKM. The CDR3 runs 16 residues. Trimming took 4 bases from V and 0 from J, leaving 14 bases between them. Every isolated RNA sample was fully reverse transcribed, so sequencing captured expressed TCRB transcripts. Reads for stem cell-like memory T cell samples averaged about 970,000. Clones were sequenced by immunoSEQ multiplex PCR, and TCRdb holds only the in-frame ones, with some missing. Of about 53,000 clones listed, about three fifths are singletons. The source of the sample is a study of beta chain features in type 1 diabetes. Whole-study findings and limits: The study notes PCR might favor shorter templates equally in patients and controls. Any HLA effect on TCRB rearrangement was left unresolved by small sub-analyses. Fewer insertions but more deletions were seen at VDJ junctions in type 1 diabetes patients. Moderate yet significant TCRB CDR3 shortening was seen in Type 1 diabetes patients in all four CD4+ subsets.

The sample comprised stem cell memory CD4+ T cells from blood. J is TRBJ2-3 and V is TRBV28; D may be TRBD2 (5 bases). The TCR sequence derives from a woman aged 25 to 39 with type 1 diabetes. The CDR3 DNA sequence: TGTGCCAGCAGTTCTCCGGGATCCACTAGCACAGATACGCAGTATTTT. Translated: CASSSPGSTSTDTQYF.